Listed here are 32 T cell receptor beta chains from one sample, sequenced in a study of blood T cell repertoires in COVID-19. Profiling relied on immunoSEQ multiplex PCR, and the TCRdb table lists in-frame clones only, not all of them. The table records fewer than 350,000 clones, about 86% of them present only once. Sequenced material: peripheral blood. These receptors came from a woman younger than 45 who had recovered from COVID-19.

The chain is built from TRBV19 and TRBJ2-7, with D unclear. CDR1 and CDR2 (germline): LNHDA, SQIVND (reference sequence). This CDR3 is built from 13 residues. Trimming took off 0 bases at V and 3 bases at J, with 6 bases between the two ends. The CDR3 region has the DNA TGTGCCAGTAGTATAGAAGCATTCTACGAGCAGTACTTC. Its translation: CASSIEAFYEQYF.

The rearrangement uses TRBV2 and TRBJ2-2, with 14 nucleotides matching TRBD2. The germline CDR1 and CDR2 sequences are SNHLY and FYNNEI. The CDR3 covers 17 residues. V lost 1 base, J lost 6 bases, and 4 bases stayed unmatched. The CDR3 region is CASSEVGLAGGPGELFF. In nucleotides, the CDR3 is TGTGCCAGCAGTGAAGTTGGACTAGCGGGGGGACCCGGGGAGCTGTTTTTT.

CDR3 bases: TGTGCCAGCAGCGCGACAGGTTTGGAGACCCAGTACTTC. It translates to CASSATGLETQYF. The rearrangement joins TRBV7-2 to TRBJ2-5; weak D call: TRBD1 (6 bases). There are 13 residues in the CDR3. Trimming stripped 5 bases from V and 5 bases from J, with 12 bases between. The germline CDR1 and CDR2 sequences are SGHTA and FQGNSA.

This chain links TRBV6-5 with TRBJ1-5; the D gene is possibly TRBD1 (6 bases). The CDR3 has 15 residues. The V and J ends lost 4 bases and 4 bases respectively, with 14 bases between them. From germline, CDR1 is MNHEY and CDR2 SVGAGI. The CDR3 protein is CASSSRQGRNQPQHF. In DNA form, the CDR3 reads TGTGCCAGCAGTTCCCGCCAGGGGCGTAATCAGCCCCAGCATTTT.

CDR3 loop: CAISEGNGYEQYF. The DNA of the CDR3 is TGTGCCATCAGTGAGGGTAACGGCTACGAGCAGTACTTC. The chain recombines TRBV10-3 with TRBJ2-7, with unresolved D. CDR1 and CDR2 (germline): ENHRY, SYGVKD. The V end was cut by 2 bases, the J end by 3 bases, with 8 bases between. The CDR3 is 13 amino acids.

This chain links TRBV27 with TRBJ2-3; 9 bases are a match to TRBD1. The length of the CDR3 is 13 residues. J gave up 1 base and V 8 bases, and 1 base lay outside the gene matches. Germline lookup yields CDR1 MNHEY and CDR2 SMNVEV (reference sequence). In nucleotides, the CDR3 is TGTGCCAGCCGGGACAGGGGCACAGATACGCAGTATTTT. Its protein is CASRDRGTDTQYF.

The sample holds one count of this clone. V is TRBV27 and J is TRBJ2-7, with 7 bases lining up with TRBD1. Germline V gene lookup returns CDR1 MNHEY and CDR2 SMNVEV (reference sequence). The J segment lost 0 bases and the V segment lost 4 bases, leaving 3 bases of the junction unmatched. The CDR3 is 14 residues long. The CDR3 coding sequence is TGTGCCAGCAGTTGGGGACAGAGCTCCTACGAGCAGTACTTC. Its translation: CASSWGQSSYEQYF.

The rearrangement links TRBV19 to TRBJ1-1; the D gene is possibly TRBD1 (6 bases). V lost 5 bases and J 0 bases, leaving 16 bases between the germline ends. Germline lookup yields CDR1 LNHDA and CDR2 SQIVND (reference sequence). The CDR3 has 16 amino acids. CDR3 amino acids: CASSPSDSRLNTEAFF. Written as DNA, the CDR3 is TGTGCCAGTAGTCCTTCGGACAGCAGGTTGAACACTGAAGCTTTCTTT.

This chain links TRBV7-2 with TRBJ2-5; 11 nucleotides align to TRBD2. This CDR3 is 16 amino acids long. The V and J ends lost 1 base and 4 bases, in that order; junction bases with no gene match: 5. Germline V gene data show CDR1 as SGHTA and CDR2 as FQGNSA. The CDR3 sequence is CASSLGSSGRTETQYF. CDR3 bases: TGTGCCAGCAGCTTAGGGTCTAGCGGGAGGACAGAGACCCAGTACTTC.

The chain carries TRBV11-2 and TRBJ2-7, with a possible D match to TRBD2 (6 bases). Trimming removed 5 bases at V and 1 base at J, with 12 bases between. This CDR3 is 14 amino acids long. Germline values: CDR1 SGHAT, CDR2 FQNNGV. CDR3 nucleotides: TGTGCCAGCAGCCAAGAGGGACTTTCCTACGAGCAGTACTTC. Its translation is CASSQEGLSYEQYF.

For the CDR3, the DNA is TGTGCCAGCAGTTCCCTGGGGAGATTTGACACTGAAGCTTTCTTT. Its translation: CASSSLGRFDTEAFF. This chain links TRBV27 with TRBJ1-1; no reliable D call. This CDR3 is 15 amino acids long. Trimming removed 4 bases at V and 3 bases at J, with 15 bases between. Germline loops: CDR1 MNHEY, CDR2 SMNVEV (reference sequence).

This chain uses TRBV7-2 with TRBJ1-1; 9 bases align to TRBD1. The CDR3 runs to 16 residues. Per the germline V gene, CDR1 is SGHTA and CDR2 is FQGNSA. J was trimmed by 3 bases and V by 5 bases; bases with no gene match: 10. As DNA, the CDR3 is TGTGCCAGCAGCCGTTTGGGGACAGGGAGTGACACTGAAGCTTTCTTT. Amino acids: CASSRLGTGSDTEAFF.

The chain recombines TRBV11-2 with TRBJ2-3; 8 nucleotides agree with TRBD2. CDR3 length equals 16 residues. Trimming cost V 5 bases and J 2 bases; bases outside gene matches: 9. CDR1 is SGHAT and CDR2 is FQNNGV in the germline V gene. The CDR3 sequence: CASSQAGGGTTDTQYF. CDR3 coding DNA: TGTGCCAGCAGCCAGGCTGGCGGGGGGACCACAGATACGCAGTATTTT. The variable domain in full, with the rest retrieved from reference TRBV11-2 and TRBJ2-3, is EAGVAQSPRYKIIEKRQSVAFWCNPISGHATLYWYQQILGQGPKLLIQFQNNGVVDDSQLPKDRFSAERLKGVDSTLKIQPAKLEDSAVYLCASSQAGGGTTDTQYFGPGTRLTVL.

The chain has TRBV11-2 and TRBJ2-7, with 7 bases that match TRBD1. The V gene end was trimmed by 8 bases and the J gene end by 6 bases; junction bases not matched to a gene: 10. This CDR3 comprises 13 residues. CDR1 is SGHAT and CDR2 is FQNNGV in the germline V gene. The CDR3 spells CASPGGVDSEQYF. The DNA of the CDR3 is TGTGCCAGCCCAGGGGGTGTCGACAGCGAGCAGTACTTC.

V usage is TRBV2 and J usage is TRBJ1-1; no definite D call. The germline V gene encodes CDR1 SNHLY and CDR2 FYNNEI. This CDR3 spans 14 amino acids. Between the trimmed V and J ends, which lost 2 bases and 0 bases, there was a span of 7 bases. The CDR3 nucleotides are TGTGCCAGCAGTGAATCACAGTTGAACACTGAAGCTTTCTTT. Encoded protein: CASSESQLNTEAFF.

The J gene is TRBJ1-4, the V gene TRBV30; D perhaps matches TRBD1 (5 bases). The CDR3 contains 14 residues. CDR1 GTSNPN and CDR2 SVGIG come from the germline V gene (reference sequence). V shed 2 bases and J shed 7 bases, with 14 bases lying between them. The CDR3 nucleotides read TGTGCCTGGAGTCTACCTGGGGCGGTTGAAAAACTGTTTTTT. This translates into CAWSLPGAVEKLFF.

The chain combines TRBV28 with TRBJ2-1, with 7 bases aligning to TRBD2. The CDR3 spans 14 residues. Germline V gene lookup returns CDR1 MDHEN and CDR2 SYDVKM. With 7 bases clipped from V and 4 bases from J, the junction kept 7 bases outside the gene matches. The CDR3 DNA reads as TGTGCCAGCAAGGGCGCAGCGGGGTACAATGAGCAGTTCTTC. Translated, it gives CASKGAAGYNEQFF. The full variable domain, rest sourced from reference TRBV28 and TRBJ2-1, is DVKVTQSSRYLVKRTGEKVFLECVQDMDHENMFWYRQDPGLGLRLIYFSYDVKMKEKGDIPEGYSVSREKKERFSLILESASTNQTSMYLCASKGAAGYNEQFFGPGTRLTVL.

DNA for the CDR3: TGTGCCAGTAGCCCCGTCAGAAGGGGGCATACAGATACGCAGTATTTT. Translation gives CASSPVRRGHTDTQYF. The rearrangement links TRBV19 to TRBJ2-3, with 7 bases that match TRBD1. Germline V gives CDR1 LNHDA, CDR2 SQIVND (reference sequence). J lost 3 bases, V lost 6 bases, and 12 bases had no gene match. This CDR3 is 16 amino acids long.

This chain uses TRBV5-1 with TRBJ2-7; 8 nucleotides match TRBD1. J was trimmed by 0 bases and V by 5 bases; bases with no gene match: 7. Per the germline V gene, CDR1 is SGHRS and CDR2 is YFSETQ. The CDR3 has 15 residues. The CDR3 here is CASRHPGQASYEQYF. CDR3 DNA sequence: TGCGCCAGCAGACATCCGGGACAGGCCTCCTACGAGCAGTACTTC.

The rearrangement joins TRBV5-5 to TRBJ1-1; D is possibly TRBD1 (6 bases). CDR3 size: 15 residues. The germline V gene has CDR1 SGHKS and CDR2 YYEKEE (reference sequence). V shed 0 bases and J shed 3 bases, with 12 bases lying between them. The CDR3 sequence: CASSLDGGGDTEAFF. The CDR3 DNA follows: TGTGCCAGCAGCTTGGACGGCGGGGGCGACACTGAAGCTTTCTTT.

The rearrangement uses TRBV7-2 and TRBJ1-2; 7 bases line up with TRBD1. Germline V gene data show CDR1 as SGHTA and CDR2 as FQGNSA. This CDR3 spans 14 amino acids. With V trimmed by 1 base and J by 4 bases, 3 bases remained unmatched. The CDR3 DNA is TGTGCCAGCAGCTTAGGACAGGGCGGCTATGGCTACACCTTC. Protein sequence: CASSLGQGGYGYTF.

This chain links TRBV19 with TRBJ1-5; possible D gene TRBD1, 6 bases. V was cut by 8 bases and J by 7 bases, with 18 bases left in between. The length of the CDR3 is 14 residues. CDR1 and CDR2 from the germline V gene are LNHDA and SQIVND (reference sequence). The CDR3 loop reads CASALAGARQPQHF. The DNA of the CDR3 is TGTGCCAGTGCCCTGGCGGGGGCAAGGCAGCCCCAGCATTTT. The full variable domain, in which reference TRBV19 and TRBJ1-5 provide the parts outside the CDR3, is DGGITQSPKYLFRKEGQNVTLSCEQNLNHDAMYWYRQDPGQGLRLIYYSQIVNDFQKGDIAEGYSVSREKKESFPLTVTSAQKNPTAFYLCASALAGARQPQHFGDGTRLSIL.

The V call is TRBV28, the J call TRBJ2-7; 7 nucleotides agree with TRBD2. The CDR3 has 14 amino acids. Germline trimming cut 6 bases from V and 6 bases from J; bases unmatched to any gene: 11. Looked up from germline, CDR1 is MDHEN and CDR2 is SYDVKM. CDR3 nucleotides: TGTGCCAGCAGCGAGGACTCCGGGAGGTCCGAGCAGTACTTC. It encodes CASSEDSGRSEQYF.

The DNA of the CDR3 is TGTGCCAGCAGCCCACGGACAGCCTCCAATGAGCAGTTCTTC. It translates to CASSPRTASNEQFF. V is TRBV5-4 and J is TRBJ2-1; D is possibly TRBD1 (6 bases). V was trimmed by 4 bases and J by 6 bases, leaving 14 bases between them. CDR1 and CDR2 from the germline V gene are SGHNT and YYREEE (reference sequence). This CDR3 is built from 14 residues.

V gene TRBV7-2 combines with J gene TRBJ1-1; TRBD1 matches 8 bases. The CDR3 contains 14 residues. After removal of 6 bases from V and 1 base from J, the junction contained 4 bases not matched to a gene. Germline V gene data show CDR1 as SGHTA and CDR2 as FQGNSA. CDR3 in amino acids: CASRPGQANTEAFF. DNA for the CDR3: TGTGCCAGCAGGCCGGGACAGGCGAACACTGAAGCTTTCTTT.

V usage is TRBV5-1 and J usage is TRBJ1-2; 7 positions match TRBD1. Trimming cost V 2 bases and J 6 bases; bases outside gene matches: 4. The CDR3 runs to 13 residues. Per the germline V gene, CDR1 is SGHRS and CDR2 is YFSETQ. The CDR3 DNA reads TGCGCCAGCAGCTTTTACAGGGGTGATGGCTACACCTTC. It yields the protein CASSFYRGDGYTF.

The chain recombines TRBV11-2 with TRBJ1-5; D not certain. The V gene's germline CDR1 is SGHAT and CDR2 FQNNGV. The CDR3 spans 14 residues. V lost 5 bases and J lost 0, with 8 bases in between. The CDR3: CASSDGYSNQPQHF. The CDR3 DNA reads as TGTGCCAGCAGCGACGGGTATAGCAATCAGCCCCAGCATTTT.

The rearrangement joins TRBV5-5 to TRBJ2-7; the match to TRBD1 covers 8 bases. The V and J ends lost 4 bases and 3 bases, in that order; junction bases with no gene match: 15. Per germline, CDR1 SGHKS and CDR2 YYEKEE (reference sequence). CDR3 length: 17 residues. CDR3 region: CASSPQGAGGPYYEQYF. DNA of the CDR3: TGTGCCAGCAGCCCCCAGGGGGCAGGGGGCCCTTACTACGAGCAGTACTTC.

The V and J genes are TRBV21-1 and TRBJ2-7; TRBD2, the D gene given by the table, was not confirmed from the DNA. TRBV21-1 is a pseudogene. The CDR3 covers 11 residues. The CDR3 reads CASSTSYEQYF. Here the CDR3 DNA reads TGTGCCAGCAGCACGAGCTACGAGCAGTACTTC.

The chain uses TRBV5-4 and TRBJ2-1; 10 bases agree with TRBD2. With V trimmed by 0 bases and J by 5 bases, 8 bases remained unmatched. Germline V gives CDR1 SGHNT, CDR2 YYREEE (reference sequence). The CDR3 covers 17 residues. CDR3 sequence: CASSLGASGRLNNEQFF. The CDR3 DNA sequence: TGTGCCAGCAGCTTGGGGGCTAGCGGGAGACTTAACAATGAGCAGTTCTTC.

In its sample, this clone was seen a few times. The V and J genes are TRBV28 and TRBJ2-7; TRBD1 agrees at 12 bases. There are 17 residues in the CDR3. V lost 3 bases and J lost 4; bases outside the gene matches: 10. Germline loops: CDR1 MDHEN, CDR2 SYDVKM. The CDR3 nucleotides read TGTGCCAGCAGTTTGGGGGAGGGACAGGGGGCTTTTTACGAGCAGTACTTC. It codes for CASSLGEGQGAFYEQYF.

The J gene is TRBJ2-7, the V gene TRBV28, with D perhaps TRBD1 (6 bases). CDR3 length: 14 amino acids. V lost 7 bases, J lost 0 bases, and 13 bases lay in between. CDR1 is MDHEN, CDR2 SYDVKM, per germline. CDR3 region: CASMGAGYSYEQYF. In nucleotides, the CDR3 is TGTGCCAGCATGGGGGCCGGGTACTCCTACGAGCAGTACTTC.